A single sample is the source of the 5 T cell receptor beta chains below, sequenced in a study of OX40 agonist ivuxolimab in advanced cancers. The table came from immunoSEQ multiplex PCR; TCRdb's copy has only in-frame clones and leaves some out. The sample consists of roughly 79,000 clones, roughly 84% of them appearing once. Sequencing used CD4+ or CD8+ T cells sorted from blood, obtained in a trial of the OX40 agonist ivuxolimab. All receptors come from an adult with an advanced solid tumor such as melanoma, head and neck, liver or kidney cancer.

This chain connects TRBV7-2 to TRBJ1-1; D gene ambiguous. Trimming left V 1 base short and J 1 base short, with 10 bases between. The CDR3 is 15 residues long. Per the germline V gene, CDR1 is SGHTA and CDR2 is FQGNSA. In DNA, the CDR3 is TGTGCCAGCAGCTTAGAACTGCCACGGAACACTGAAGCTTTCTTT. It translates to CASSLELPRNTEAFF.

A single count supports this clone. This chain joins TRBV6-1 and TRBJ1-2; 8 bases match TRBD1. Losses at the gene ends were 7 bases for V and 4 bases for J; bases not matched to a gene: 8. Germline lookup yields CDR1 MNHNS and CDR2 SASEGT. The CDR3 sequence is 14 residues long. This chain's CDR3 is CASIGVQGAYGYTF. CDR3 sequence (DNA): TGTGCCAGCATAGGGGTCCAGGGGGCCTATGGCTACACCTTC.

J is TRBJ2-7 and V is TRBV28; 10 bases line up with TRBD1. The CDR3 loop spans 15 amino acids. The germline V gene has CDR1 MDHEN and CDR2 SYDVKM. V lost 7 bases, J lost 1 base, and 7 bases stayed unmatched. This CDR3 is CASTTPGQGSYEQYF. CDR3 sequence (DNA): TGTGCCAGCACTACACCGGGACAGGGGTCCTACGAGCAGTACTTC.

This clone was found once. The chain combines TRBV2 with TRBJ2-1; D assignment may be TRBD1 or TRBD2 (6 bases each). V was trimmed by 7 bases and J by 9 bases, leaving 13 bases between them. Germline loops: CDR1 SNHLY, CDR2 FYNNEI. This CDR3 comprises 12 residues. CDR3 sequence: CASKGDFSEQFF. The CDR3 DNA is TGTGCCAGCAAGGGGGACTTTAGTGAGCAGTTCTTC.

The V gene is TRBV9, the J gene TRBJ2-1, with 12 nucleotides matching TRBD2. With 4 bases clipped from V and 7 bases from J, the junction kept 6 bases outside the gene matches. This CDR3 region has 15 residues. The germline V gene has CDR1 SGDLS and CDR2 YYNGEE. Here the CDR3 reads CASSPRTSGKNEQFF. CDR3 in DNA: TGTGCCAGCAGCCCCCGGACTAGCGGGAAGAATGAGCAGTTCTTC.